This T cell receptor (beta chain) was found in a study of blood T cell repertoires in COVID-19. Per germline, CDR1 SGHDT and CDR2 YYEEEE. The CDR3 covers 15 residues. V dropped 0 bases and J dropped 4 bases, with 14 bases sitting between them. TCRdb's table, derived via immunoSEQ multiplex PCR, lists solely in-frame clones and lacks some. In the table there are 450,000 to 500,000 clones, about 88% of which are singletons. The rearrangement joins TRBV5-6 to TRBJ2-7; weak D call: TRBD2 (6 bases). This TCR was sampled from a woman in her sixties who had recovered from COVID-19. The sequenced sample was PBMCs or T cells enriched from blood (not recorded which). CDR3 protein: CASSLVGGATYEQYF. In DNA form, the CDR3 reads TGTGCCAGCAGCTTGGTGGGCGGGGCAACGTACGAGCAGTACTTC.